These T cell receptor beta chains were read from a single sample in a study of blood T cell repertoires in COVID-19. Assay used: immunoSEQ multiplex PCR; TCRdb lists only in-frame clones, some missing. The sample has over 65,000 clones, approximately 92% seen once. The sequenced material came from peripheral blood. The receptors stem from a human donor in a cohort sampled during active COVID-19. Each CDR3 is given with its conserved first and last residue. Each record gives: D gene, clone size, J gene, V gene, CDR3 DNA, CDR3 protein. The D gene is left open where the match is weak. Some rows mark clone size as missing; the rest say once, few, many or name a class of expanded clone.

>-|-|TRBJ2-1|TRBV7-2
TGTGCCAGCAGCCAATTAATAGCGGACTCCTACAATGAGCAGTTCTTC
CASSQLIADSYNEQFF
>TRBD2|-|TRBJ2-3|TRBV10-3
TGTGCCATCAGTGATTGGCTAGCGGGGGGCGGGCGCACAGATACGCAGTATTTT
CAISDWLAGGGRTDTQYF
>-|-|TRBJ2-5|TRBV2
TGTGCCAGCAGTTTACAAGAGACCCAGTACTTC
CASSLQETQYF
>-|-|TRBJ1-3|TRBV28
TGTGCCAGCAGCCCTAGGACATCTGGAAACACCATATATTTT
CASSPRTSGNTIYF
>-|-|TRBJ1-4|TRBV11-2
TGTGCCAGCAGCCGTGGTGGGCATGAAAAACTGTTTTTT
CASSRGGHEKLFF
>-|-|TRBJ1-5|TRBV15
TGTGCCACCAGCAGAGGGGAGGGTACCAATCAGCCCCAGCATTTT
CATSRGEGTNQPQHF
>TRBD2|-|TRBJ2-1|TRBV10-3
TGTGCCATCAGTGAAGGACTAGCGGGGGGCCGGTGGGGCAATGAGCAGTTCTTC
CAISEGLAGGRWGNEQFF
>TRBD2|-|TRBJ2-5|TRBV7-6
TGTGCCAGCAGCTTAGGTTCAGCGGGGCCAGAGACCCAGTACTTC
CASSLGSAGPETQYF
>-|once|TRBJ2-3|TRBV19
TGTGCCAGTAGTATATTCGACTCCACAGATACGCAGTATTTT
CASSIFDSTDTQYF
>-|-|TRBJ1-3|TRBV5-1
TGCGCCAGCAGCCTACAGGGCTTGTCTGGAAACACCATATATTTT
CASSLQGLSGNTIYF
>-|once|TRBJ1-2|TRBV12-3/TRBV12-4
TGTGCCAGCTACTTCGGAGGGAACGGCTACACCTTC
CASYFGGNGYTF
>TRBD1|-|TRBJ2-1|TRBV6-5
TGTGCCAGCATATCGGGACAGGGGGGATACAATGAGCAGTTCTTC
CASISGQGGYNEQFF
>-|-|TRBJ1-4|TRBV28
TGTGCCAGCAGTTTAAACCGAGGACAGTGGAAGGAAAAACTGTTTTTT
CASSLNRGQWKEKLFF
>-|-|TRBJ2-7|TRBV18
TGTGCCAGCTCACCACCATCGATCTCTGCTAATCCCTACGAGCAGTACTTC
CASSPPSISANPYEQYF
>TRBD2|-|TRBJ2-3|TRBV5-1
TGCGCCAGCAGCGGGACTAGCGGGAGCACAGATACGCAGTATTTT
CASSGTSGSTDTQYF
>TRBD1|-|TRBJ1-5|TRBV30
TGTGCCTGGAACCGGGACAGGGAAGAACAGCCCCAGCATTTT
CAWNRDREEQPQHF
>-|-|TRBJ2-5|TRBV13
TGTGCCAGCAGCTTAGTGGCCTCTGGAGAGACCCAGTACTTC
CASSLVASGETQYF
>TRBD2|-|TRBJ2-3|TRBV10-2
TGCGCCAGCAGGACTAGCGGACCCCAGGATACGCAGTATTTT
CASRTSGPQDTQYF
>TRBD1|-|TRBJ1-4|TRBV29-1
TGCAGCTCCCAGGGGGACGATGAAAAACTGTTTTTT
CSSQGDDEKLFF
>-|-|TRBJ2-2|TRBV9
TGTGCCAGCAGCCCATCCGGGGGATCGGGCACCGGGGAGCTGTTTTTT
CASSPSGGSGTGELFF
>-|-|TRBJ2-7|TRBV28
TGTGCCAGCAGTTTGCCAGGGTCCCACGAGCAGTACTTC
CASSLPGSHEQYF
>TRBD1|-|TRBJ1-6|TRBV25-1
TGTGCCAGCAGGAGGGGACAGGGAATTTATAATTCACCCCTCCACTTT
CASRRGQGIYNSPLHF
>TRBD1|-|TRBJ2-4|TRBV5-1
TGCGCCAGCAGCCCGGGACAGGGGGTCGACAAAAACATTCAGTACTTC
CASSPGQGVDKNIQYF
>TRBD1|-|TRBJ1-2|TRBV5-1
TGCGCCAGCAGCCGGGACAGGGACTATGGCTACACCTTC
CASSRDRDYGYTF
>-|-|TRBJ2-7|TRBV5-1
TGCGCCAGCAGAGATGGACTTCTTTCGACCTACGAGCAGTACTTC
CASRDGLLSTYEQYF
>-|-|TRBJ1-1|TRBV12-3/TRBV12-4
TGTGCCAGCAGTTTGTTGAGCAGCGCTGAAGCTTTCTTT
CASSLLSSAEAFF
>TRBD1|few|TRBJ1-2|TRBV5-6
TGTGCCAGCAGCCTCGCCGGACAGGGGGCCTTCCTTAACTATGGCTACACCTTC
CASSLAGQGAFLNYGYTF
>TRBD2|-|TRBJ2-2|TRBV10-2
TGCGCCAGCACGCCTAGCGGGAACACCGGGGAGCTGTTTTTT
CASTPSGNTGELFF
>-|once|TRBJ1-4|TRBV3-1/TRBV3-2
TGTGCCAGCAGCCAAGGTGGGGGCGGTGAAAAACTGTTTTTT
CASSQGGGGEKLFF
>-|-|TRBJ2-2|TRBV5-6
TGTGCCAGCAGCTTGGCATTGAGTAATGCGGACACCGGGGAGCTGTTTTTT
CASSLALSNADTGELFF
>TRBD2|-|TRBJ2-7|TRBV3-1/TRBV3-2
TGTGCCAGCAGCCGACTAGCGGGCTACGAGCAGTACTTC
CASSRLAGYEQYF
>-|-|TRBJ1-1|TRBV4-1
TGCGCCAGCAGCCAGGAGGGTTTAACTGAAGCTTTCTTT
CASSQEGLTEAFF
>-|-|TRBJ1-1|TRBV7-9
TGTGCCAGCAGCTTAGCGCAGGCCACAGGTGAAGCTTTCTTT
CASSLAQATGEAFF
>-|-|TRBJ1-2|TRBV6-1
TGTGCCAGCAGTGAATCGGGGAATAACTATGGCTACACCTTC
CASSESGNNYGYTF
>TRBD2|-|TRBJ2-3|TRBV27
TGTGCCAGCAGTCCGACCCCCCCAGGATTTGCAGGGAGCGGGGGGCGAGATACGCAGTATTTT
CASSPTPPGFAGSGGRDTQYF
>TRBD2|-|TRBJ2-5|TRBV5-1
TGCGCCAGCAGCTTGGGGGCTAGCGGGGCGATGGAGACCCAGTACTTC
CASSLGASGAMETQYF
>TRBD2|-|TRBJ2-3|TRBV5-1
TGCGCCAGCAGCCCCCGACTAGCGGGGGTGACCACAGATACGCAGTATTTT
CASSPRLAGVTTDTQYF
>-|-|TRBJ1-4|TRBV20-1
TGCAGTGCTAGATGGGGGGGAAAACTGTTTTTT
CSARWGGKLFF